The sequence of this T cell receptor beta chain was determined in a study of T cells in Graves' hyperthyroidism and ophthalmopathy. Study-level points and caveats: Through a model of 13 V-J features, ophthalmopathy was separated from stable hyperthyroidism. Most thyroid clonotypes that were expanded above 0.001 also turned up in blood.

V lost 2 bases, J lost 8 bases, and 8 bases stayed unmatched. The CDR3 is 16 amino acids. Per the germline V gene, CDR1 is MNHEY and CDR2 is SVGEGT. Stable Graves' hyperthyroidism meant no ophthalmopathy progression within 18 months. Exclusion of patients followed from uncontrolled infection, other autoimmune disease, pregnancy or lactation. From RNA transcripts, TCR beta CDR3 regions were amplified. During a first-round RT-PCR of the TCR CDR3, the HTBI primer set was used. TCRdb re-derived calls from the multiplex PCR reads in MiXCR, one entry per CDR3 protein. In the table there are approximately 400,000 distinct CDR3 sequences, about 15% of which are singletons. This clonotype has at least ten counts. Its target is not known.

Sequenced sample: blood. This sequence joins TRBV6-2 or TRBV6-3 and TRBJ2-1; TRBD1 aligns across 11 bases. The sequence was obtained from a woman aged 25 to 39 with Graves' hyperthyroidism. In DNA form, the CDR3 reads TGTGCCAGCAGTTACCCCGGACAGGGGGCAATAGATGAGCAGTTCTTC. Protein product: CASSYPGQGAIDEQFF.